This record covers a single T cell receptor (beta chain). The CDR3 runs to 17 residues. Germline CDR1 reads ENHRY; CDR2 reads SYGVKD. Trimming took 0 bases from V and 2 from J, leaving 16 bases between them. This sample is part of a study of blood T cell repertoires in COVID-19. Clones were read by immunoSEQ multiplex PCR, and TCRdb kept only the in-frame ones, dropping some. The data show roughly 97,000 clones, about 80% seen once. The sequence came from a woman of 80 years or more with active or convalescent COVID-19. J is TRBJ1-1 and V is TRBV10-3, with D hard to call. Sequences were obtained from peripheral blood. The CDR3 DNA reads TGTGCCATCAGTGAGTCGAGTCCAGGCCTCCGAAACACTGAAGCTTTCTTT. It yields the protein CAISESSPGLRNTEAFF.